This T cell receptor (beta chain) was identified in a study of shared clonotypes between healthy human individuals. The table came from immunoSEQ multiplex PCR; TCRdb's copy has only in-frame clones and leaves some out. This repertoire shows roughly 1,500,000 clones, 95% to 99% found once; its top ten account for approximately 0.44%. The sequence was obtained from a man aged 25 to 40 in good health. The sequencing input was naive CD4+ T cells sorted from blood. Subset of the sample: CD45RA+ positively selected.

The CDR3 reads CASSPMFFEQFF. In DNA, the CDR3 is TGTGCCAGCTCCCCCATGTTTTTTGAGCAGTTCTTC. The chain joins TRBV6-6 to TRBJ2-1, with D unclear. The CDR3 is 12 amino acids. Trimming pared 8 bases from V and 9 bases from J, leaving 14 bases between. From germline, CDR1 is MNHNY and CDR2 SVGAGI (reference sequence).